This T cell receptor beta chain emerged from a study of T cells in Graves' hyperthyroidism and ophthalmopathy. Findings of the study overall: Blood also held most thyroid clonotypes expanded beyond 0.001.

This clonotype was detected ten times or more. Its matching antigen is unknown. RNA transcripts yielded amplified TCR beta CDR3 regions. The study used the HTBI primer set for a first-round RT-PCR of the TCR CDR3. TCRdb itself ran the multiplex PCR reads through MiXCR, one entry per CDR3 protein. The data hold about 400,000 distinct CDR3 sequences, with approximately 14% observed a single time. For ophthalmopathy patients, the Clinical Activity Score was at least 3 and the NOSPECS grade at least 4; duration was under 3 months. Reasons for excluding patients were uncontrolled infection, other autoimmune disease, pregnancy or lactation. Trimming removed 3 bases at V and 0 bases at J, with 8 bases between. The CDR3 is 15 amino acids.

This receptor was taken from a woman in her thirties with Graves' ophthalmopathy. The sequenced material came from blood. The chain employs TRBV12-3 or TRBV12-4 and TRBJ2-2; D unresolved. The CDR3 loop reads CASSFEFANTGELFF. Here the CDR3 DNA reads TGTGCCAGCAGTTTTGAATTCGCGAACACCGGGGAGCTGTTTTTT.